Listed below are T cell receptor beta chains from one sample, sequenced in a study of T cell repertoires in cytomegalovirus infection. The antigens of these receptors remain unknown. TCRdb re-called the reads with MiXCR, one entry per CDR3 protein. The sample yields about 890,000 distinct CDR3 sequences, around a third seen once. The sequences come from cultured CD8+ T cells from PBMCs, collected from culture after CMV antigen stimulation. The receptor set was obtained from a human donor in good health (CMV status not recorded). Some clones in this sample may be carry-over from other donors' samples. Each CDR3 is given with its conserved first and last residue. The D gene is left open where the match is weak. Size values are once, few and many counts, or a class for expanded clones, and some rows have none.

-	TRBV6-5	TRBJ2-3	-	TGTGCCAGCAACCCCGAACCGGGGAGGACAGATACGCAGTATTTT	CASNPEPGRTDTQYF
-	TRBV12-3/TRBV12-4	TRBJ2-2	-	TGTGCCAGCCTCCCCTGGGGGCTAGCAGGGAACACCGGGGAGCTGTTTTTT	CASLPWGLAGNTGELFF
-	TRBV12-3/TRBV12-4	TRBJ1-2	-	TGTGCCAGCAGTTTCGGCGGGGTAAACTATGGCTACACCTTC	CASSFGGVNYGYTF
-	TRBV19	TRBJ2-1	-	TGTGCCAGTAGTACAGAATCCGAAGATGAGCAGTTCTTC	CASSTESEDEQFF
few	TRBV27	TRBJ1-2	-	TGTGCCAGCAGTTTCCGGGACAAAGTCTCCTATGGCTACACCTTC	CASSFRDKVSYGYTF
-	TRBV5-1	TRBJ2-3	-	TGCGCCAGCAGCTTGGCCGATGTTAGCACAGATACGCAGTATTTT	CASSLADVSTDTQYF
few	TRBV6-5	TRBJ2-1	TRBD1	TGTGCCAGCAGTTACTGGACAGGGAGAGCCAATGAGCAGTTCTTC	CASSYWTGRANEQFF
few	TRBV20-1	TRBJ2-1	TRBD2	TGCAGTGCCCCCACAGCTAGCGGGGGGGCTACCTACAATGAGCAGTTCTTC	CSAPTASGGATYNEQFF
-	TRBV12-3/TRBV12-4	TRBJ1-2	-	TGTGCCAGCAGTTTTTTCCCCTATGGTAATGGGACCTATGGCTACACCTTC	CASSFFPYGNGTYGYTF
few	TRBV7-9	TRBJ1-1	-	TGTGCCAGCAGCTTAGTGCGAGGGGAGACTGAAGCTTTCTTT	CASSLVRGETEAFF
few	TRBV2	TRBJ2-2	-	TGTGCCAGCTACCTCGAGAGAGGGAGCAGGCTATTCACCGGGGAGCTGTTTTTT	CASYLERGSRLFTGELFF
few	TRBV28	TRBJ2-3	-	TGTGCCAGCAACCCCAGAGCCTACACAGATACGCAGTATTTT	CASNPRAYTDTQYF
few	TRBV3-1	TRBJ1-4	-	TGTGCCAGCAGCCAGGCCGGTCTGGTGGATGAAAAACTGTTTTTT	CASSQAGLVDEKLFF
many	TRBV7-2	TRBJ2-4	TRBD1	TGTGCCAGCACGTACGGGACAGGGGTTAACATTCAGTACTTC	CASTYGTGVNIQYF
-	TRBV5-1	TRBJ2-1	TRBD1	TGCGCCAGCAGCTCCGATAACAGGGGGTGGTTCTTC	CASSSDNRGWFF
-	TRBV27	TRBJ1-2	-	TGTGCCAGCAGTTTCGGGACGGGGGGTTCTAACTATGGCTACACCTTC	CASSFGTGGSNYGYTF
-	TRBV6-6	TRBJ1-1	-	TGTGCCAGCAGTTACGAGTCAGGCATGAACACTGAAGCTTTCTTT	CASSYESGMNTEAFF
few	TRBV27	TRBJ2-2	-	TGTGCCAGCAGTTTATCTTGGGACTCGCAAATGAACACCGGGGAGCTGTTTTTT	CASSLSWDSQMNTGELFF
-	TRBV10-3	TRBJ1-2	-	TGTGCCATCAGTGAGAGGGGGGCTCGACAGGACTATGGCTACACCTTC	CAISERGARQDYGYTF
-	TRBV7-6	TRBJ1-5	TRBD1	TGTGCCAGCAGCTCTACCAGGGACAGAACTTTTAGCAATCAGCCCCAGCATTTT	CASSSTRDRTFSNQPQHF
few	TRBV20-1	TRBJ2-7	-	TGCAGTGCCCGGGTGGGCATGCACGAGCAGTACTTC	CSARVGMHEQYF
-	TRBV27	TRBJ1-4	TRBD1	TGTGCCAGCAGCATACAGGGGGCGGGAGAAAAACTGTTTTTT	CASSIQGAGEKLFF
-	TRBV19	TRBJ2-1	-	TGTGCCAGTAGTATAACGGCAGACTACAATGAGCAGTTCTTC	CASSITADYNEQFF
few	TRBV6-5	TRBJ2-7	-	TGTGCCAGCAGTAGCGACAGATACGAGCAGTACTTC	CASSSDRYEQYF
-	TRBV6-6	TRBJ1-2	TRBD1	TGTGCCAGCAGTTACTCTTGGAAGACAGGGGACTATGGCTACACCTTC	CASSYSWKTGDYGYTF
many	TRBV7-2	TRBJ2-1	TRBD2	TGTGCCAGCAGCTCTCGACTAGCGGGGACTAACAATGAGCAGTTCTTC	CASSSRLAGTNNEQFF
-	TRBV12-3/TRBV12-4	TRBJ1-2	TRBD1	TGTGCCGGCAGTTCCCCCGGGGGACAGGGCTATGGCTACACCTTC	CAGSSPGGQGYGYTF
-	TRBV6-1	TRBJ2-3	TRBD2	TGTGCCACCCGCCTACGGGGGGGCAGCACAGATACGCAGTATTTT	CATRLRGGSTDTQYF
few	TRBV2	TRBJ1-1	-	TGTGCCAGCAGTGAACCCGGTCGAGGCCGAGCGCCTTTTCTCATGAACACTGAAGCTTTCTTT	CASSEPGRGRAPFLMNTEAFF
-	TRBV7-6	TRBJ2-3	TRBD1	TGTGCCAGCAGCTTGACAGGGACAGCAGATACGCAGTATTTT	CASSLTGTADTQYF
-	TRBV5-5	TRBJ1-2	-	TGTGCCAGCAGCCAAGGACAGCCTACTAACTATGGCTACACCTTC	CASSQGQPTNYGYTF
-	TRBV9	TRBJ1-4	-	TGTGCCAGCAGCGTAGCTGGGGCAGGGACTAATGAAAAACTGTTTTTT	CASSVAGAGTNEKLFF
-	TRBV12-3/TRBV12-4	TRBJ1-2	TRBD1	TGTGCCAGCAGTTTAGCGCAAGGGACAGAGTATTATGGCTACACCTTC	CASSLAQGTEYYGYTF
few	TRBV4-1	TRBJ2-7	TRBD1	TGCGCCAGCAGCCAAGACTACCCACGGGACAGTCTTGGGTACGAGCAGTACTTC	CASSQDYPRDSLGYEQYF
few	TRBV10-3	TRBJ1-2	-	TGTGCCATCAGTGAAGGCGTAGGGGCTGGAGGCTACACCTTC	CAISEGVGAGGYTF
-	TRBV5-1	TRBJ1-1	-	TGCGCCAGCATGGACAGATACACTGAAGCTTTCTTT	CASMDRYTEAFF
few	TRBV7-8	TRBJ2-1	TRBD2	TGTGCCAGCAGCTTTGGGACTAGCGGGGGGGCCATTATAAATGAGCAGTTCTTC	CASSFGTSGGAIINEQFF
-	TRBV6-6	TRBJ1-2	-	TGTGCCAGCAGGCCACGGGACACTTATGGCTACACCTTC	CASRPRDTYGYTF
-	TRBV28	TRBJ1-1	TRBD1	TGTGCCAGCAGTTCAAGAGAGAGGGGGCTAGGAACTGAAGCTTTCTTT	CASSSRERGLGTEAFF
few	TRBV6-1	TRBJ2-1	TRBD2	TGTGCCAGCAGACTAGCGGGGGGGCAGCATGAGCAGTTCTTC	CASRLAGGQHEQFF
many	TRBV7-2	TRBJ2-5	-	TGTGCCAGCGGGAATGAGGGGACATCACAGTACTTC	CASGNEGTSQYF
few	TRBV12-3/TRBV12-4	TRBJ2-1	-	TGTGCCAGCACCCGATGGGGAGAAGGTGAGCAGTTCTTC	CASTRWGEGEQFF
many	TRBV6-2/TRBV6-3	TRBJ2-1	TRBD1	TGTGCCAGCAGTTACTCGAGTACAGGGGAACTCATCAATGAGCAGTTCTTC	CASSYSSTGELINEQFF
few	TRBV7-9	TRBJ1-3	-	TGTGCCAGCAGAAACGACCTGGGCACCATATATTTT	CASRNDLGTIYF
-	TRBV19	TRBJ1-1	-	TGTGCCAGTAGTGCAAGCCGGAACGTGAATGAAGCTTTCTTT	CASSASRNVNEAFF
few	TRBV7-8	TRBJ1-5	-	TGTGCCAGCAGTTACCCACGGGAGCCCCAGCATTTT	CASSYPREPQHF
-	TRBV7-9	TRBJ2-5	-	TGTGCCAGCAGCTCCCCGGGTTGGGAGACCCAGTACTTC	CASSSPGWETQYF
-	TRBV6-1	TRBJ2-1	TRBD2	TGTGCCGGGGGACTAGCGGGAGTTGAGCAGTTCTTC	CAGGLAGVEQFF
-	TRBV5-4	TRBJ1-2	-	TGTGCCAGCGGCGAGCAGGGCGGCTACACCTTC	CASGEQGGYTF
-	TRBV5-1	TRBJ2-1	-	TGCGCCAGCAGCCCAGAGACCGGTCCAAATGAGCAGTTCTTC	CASSPETGPNEQFF
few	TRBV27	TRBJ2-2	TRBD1	TGTGCCAGCAGGGCCAGGGGGTACACCGGGGAGCTGTTTTTT	CASRARGYTGELFF
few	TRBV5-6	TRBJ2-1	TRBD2	TGTGCCAGCAGCTCAGGGACTAGTTATGCCAATGAGCAGTTCTTC	CASSSGTSYANEQFF
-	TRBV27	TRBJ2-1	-	TGTGCCAGCAGTTTATCGTTGGCAAGCTCCTACAATGAGCAGTTCTTC	CASSLSLASSYNEQFF
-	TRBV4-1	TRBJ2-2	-	TGCGCCAGCAGCCAAGATCGTTCTTGGGGGGTAGGCACCGGGGAGCTGTTTTTT	CASSQDRSWGVGTGELFF
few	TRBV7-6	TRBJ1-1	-	TGTGCCAGCAGCTTAGATGCAGGGAACACTGAAGCTTTCTTT	CASSLDAGNTEAFF